This T cell receptor beta chain comes out of a study of T cell repertoires in cytomegalovirus infection. Study information: Matching HLA type and CMV infection were both indicated by public TCR beta signatures.

Germline CDR1 and CDR2: SGHDN and FVKESK. This CDR3 region has 16 residues. Trimming left V 6 bases short and J 2 bases short, with 20 bases between. Each CDR3 protein gets one entry after TCRdb re-called the reads with MiXCR. Of roughly 190,000 distinct CDR3 sequences listed, roughly 9% are singletons. This clonotype was seen a few times. What it binds is unknown. Findings and caveats of the study: Identification of carriers of CMV plus the relevant HLA was performed using cumulative public TCR beta family frequency. Predominance within the ex vivo response was attributable to HLA-C-restricted CMV-specific TCR beta clonotypes.

The chain has TRBV14 and TRBJ2-7; the D call may be TRBD1 or TRBD2 (5 bases each). The sample consisted of PBMCs. The sequence came from a human donor in good health (CMV status not recorded). Some clones in this sample may be carry-over from other donors' samples. CDR3 nucleotide sequence: TGTGCCAGCAGTCCCACACGGGGACGGATCCCCTACGAGCAGTACTTC. Translation: CASSPTRGRIPYEQYF.